This T cell receptor beta chain is drawn from a study of identical twins (dated by TCRdb to the mid-2010s). The study in broad terms: The study deep-sequenced TCR alpha and beta repertoires from monozygotic twins, unrelated adults of various ages and cord blood to test whether fetal clonotypes persist. To rule out contamination, replicate twin experiments were performed at different times with different library preparation protocols. Overall study results and their limits: Recombination models systematically underestimated out-of-frame TCR alpha sharing in monozygotic twins but agreed with sharing between unrelated individuals. Excess twin sharing in beta out-of-frame sequences was weaker because fewer shared sequences lowered the signal-to-noise ratio. Because the same donors could not be followed over many years, conclusions were based on cross-sectional statistical analysis. Compared with coincidental sharing between unrelated individuals, an excess of low generation-probability sequences was observed among out-of-frame TCR alpha sequences shared between twins. Abundant cord blood beta clonotypes had fewer insertions, young adult naive repertoires showed a similar but weaker trend, and memory repertoires showed no such trend. Zero-insertion analyses could be partly confounded by invariant T cells such as MAIT and iNKT, though diverse VJ usage argued against such confounding for most clonotypes.

Every donor was a healthy Caucasian. The twin cohort comprised three pairs of female monozygotic twins, all aged roughly 18 to 29 years. RNA for TCR libraries was isolated from peripheral blood mononuclear cells. Libraries were made using 5' RACE. Reads for this sample came from an Illumina HiSeq 2000. A universal primer binding site was introduced by template switching, and a unique molecular identifier was present in the final cDNA, enabling accurate counting of TCR cDNA molecules. Specific primers in the conserved constant-segment region were used to synthesize first-strand cDNA for TCR alpha and beta chains. To control for contamination, every cDNA library was double barcoded, receiving both a SMART-Mk sample barcode and Illumina barcodes. TruSeq adapter sequences along with Illumina sample barcodes were introduced in two successive PCR steps. The Illumina HiSeq platform was used with custom primers to sequence TCR alpha and beta cDNA libraries. Per the authors' processing: Unique molecular identifiers were extracted from raw reads with MiGEC, and CDR3 positions were determined with MiXCR. Recombination models were inferred per individual with the repgenHMM and IGoR tools using an EM algorithm. The tcR package in R was used for shared clonotype analysis, with sharing normalized by the product of cloneset sizes. To study raw recombination without the effects of thymic and clonal selection, out-of-frame nonproductive sequences were analyzed. The public reads were reanalyzed by TCRdb: fastp trimming at Q25, MiXCR alignment, in-frame beta chains only. Entries that share a CDR3 protein sequence are merged under the most common genes and DNA. TCRdb, not the authors, supplied the V and J calls. The sample table shows 700,000 or so distinct CDR3 sequences, and 21% are seen once. The ten largest clonotypes hold roughly 4% of the sample.

Worth noting for this clonotype: Its target antigen remains unknown. No much larger clone is present one base from it, and per-base qualities are unavailable.

From the cysteine up to the phenylalanine, the CDR3 has a length of 17 residues. Only the CDR3 part of the read is kept: 51 bases, read in frame from the first base. The germline V gene specifies MNHEY as CDR1 and SVGEGT as CDR2. V lost 3 bases and J lost 4 bases, and the count of bases not matched to a germline gene is 10. This same sample was also part of a study on T cells expressing NK-cell markers. The second study's paper adds: About 8 donors provided sorted CD3+CD56+NKG2C+, CD3+CD56+NKG2C- and CD3+CD56-NKG2C+ T-cell subsets, whose TCR beta-chain repertoires were profiled. Of the eight sequenced donors, seven were found to be HCMV-seropositive and one was found to be HCMV-seronegative. To restrict sorting to alphabetaTCR-expressing T cells, an anti-gammadeltaTCR antibody was added in several experiments. In more than five donors, the dominant CD3+CD56+NKG2C+ clonotypes ranked among the top 10 CD8+ clonotypes, making up 1.0-7.0% of CD8+ T cells. Those dominant clonotypes were again the most abundant among CD3+CD56-NKG2C+ cells in a few donors, at about 25-65%. It remained unclear whether the expanded NKG2C-expressing T cell clones were specific for HCMV antigens. Randomly selected healthy volunteers, three men and five women, were used as the eight sequenced donors. HCMV serostatus was determined by detecting HCMV-specific IgG in serum with a commercial ELISA kit. Bulk peripheral blood T-cell repertoires were additionally sequenced from unsorted PBMC for a handful of donors. MIGEC handled demultiplexing of the reads and grouping by UMI, while MiTCR was used to assemble and quantify clonotypes. Only TCR cDNA sequences supported by at least two reads were kept to exclude erroneous sequences. The tcR package was used for downstream repertoire analysis, and clonotypes were matched between fractions using CDR3 nucleotide sequence together with V segment. VDJmatch was used to annotate antigen specificity against VDJdb, with one amino acid substitution allowed in CDR3.

This clonotype was sampled from a woman aged 18-29 years in good health. Recombination linked TRBV6-2 or TRBV6-3 to TRBJ2-1, with 9 bases matching TRBD2. Source material: PBMCs. The DNA is TGTGCCAGCAGTTATTTTCTTCTAGCGGGATTGTACAATGAGCAGTTCTTC. It is translated as CASSYFLLAGLYNEQFF.